Below, one TCR beta chain is given with its context. Its target is unknown. The entry originates in a study of CD8+ T cells in alopecia areata. For the study at large: Treatment comprised oral tofacitinib, 5 to 10 mg twice daily, in treated patients. Tofacitinib administration persisted for 6 to 18 months, succeeded by 6 months off drug. Findings of the study overall: Greater clonality was observed in lesional scalp samples, especially alopecia totalis/universalis, versus normal scalp.

Collected material from alopecia areata patients comprised lesional scalp punch biopsies and peripheral blood. Sequencing templates came from extracted RNA that was reverse transcribed into cDNA. The data were produced by immunoSEQ multiplex PCR, yet TCRdb's version contains in-frame clones alone and is incomplete. Here the sample spans 110,000 to 150,000 clones, 58% being singletons. This CDR3 contains 15 residues. Germline CDR1 and CDR2: SGHRS and YFSETQ. The V segment lost 5 bases and the J segment 6 bases; nucleotides outside the gene matches: 4. The gene calls are TRBV5-1 and TRBJ2-1; 14 bases line up with TRBD2. This sequence was found in a human donor with alopecia areata. The sequences come from CD4+ T cells sorted from blood, collected at week 0. Here the CDR3 reads CASSPGTSGSNEQFF. Written as DNA, the CDR3 is TGCGCCAGCAGTCCCGGGACTAGCGGGAGCAATGAGCAGTTCTTC.